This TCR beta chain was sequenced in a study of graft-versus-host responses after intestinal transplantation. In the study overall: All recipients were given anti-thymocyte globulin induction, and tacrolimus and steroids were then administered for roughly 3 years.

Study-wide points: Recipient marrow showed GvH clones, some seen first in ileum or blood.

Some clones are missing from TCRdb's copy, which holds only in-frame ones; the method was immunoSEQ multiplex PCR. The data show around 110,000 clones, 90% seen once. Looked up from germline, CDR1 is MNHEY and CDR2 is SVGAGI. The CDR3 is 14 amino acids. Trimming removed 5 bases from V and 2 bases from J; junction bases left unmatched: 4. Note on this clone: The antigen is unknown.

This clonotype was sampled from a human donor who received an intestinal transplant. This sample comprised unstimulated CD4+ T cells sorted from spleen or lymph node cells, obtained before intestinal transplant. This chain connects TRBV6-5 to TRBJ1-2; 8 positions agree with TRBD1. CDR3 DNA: TGTGCCAGCAGTACAACAGGGGGGAACTATGGCTACACCTTC. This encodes CASSTTGGNYGYTF.